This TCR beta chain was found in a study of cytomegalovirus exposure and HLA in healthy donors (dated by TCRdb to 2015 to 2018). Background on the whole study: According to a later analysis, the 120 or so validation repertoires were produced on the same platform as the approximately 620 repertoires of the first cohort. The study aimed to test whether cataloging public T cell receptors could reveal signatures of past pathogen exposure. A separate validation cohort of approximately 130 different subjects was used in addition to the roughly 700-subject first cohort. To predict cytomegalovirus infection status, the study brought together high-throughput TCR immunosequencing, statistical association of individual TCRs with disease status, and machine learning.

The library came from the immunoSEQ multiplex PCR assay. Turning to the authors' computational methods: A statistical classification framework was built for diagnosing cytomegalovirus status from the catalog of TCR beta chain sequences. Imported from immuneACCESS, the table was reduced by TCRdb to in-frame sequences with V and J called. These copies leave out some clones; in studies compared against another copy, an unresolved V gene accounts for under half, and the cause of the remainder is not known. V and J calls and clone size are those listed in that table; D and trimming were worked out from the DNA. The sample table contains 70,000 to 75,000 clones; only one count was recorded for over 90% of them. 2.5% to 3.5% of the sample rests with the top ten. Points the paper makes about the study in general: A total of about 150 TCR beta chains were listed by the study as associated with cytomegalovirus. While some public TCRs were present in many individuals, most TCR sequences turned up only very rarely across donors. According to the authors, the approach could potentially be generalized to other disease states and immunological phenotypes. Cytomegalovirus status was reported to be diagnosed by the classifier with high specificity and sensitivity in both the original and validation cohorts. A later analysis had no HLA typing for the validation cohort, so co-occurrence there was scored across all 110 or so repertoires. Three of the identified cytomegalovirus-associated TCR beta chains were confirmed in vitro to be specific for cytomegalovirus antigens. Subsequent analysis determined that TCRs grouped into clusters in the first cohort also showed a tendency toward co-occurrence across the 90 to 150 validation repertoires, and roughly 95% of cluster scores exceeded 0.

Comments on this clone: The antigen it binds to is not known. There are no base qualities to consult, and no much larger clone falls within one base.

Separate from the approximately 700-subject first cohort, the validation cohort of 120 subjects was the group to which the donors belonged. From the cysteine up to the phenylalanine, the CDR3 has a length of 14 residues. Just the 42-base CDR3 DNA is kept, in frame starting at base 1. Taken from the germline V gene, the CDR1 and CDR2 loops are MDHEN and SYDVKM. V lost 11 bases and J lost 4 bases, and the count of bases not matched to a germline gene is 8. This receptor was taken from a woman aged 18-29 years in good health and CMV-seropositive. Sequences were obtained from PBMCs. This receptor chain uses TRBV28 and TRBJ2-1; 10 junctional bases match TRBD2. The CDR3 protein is CAVEREGGYNEQFF. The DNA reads TGTGCCGTGGAGCGGGAGGGAGGTTACAATGAGCAGTTCTTC.